This T cell receptor beta chain was sequenced during a study of cytomegalovirus exposure and HLA in healthy donors. Regarding the study as a whole: According to reports, the classifier identified cytomegalovirus status with high specificity and sensitivity.

About this clone itself: What it binds is not known.

PCR employed 60 Vbeta and 13 Jbeta primers. Data came from immunoSEQ multiplex PCR; TCRdb stores just in-frame clones and leaves some out. The sample holds roughly 99,000 clones, about four fifths seen once. The TCR was taken from a male donor in good health and CMV-seropositive. Sequencing was done on a sample of PBMCs.

CDR3 loop: CASSEARGVGYEQYF. CDR3 in DNA: TGTGCCAGCAGTGAAGCGCGCGGGGTGGGATACGAGCAGTACTTC. V gene TRBV2 combines with J gene TRBJ2-7; the D gene is possibly TRBD2 (6 bases). The CDR3 runs to 15 residues. Germline V CDR1 and CDR2: SNHLY, FYNNEI. Trimming pared 0 bases from V and 4 bases from J, leaving 13 bases between.